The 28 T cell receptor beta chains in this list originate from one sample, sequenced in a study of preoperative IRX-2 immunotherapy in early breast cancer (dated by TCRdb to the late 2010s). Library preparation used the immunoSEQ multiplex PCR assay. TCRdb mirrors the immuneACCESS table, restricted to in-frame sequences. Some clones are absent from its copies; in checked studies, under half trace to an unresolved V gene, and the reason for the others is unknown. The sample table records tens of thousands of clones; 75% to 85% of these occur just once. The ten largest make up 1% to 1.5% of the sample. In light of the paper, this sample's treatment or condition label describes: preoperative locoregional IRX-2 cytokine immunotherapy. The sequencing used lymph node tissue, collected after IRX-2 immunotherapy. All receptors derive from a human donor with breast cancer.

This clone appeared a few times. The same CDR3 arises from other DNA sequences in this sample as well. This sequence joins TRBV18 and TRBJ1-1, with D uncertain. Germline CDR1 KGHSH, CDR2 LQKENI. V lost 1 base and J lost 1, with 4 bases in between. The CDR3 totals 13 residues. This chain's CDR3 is CASSPRENTEAFF. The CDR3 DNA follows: TGTGCCAGCTCACCACGGGAGAACACTGAAGCTTTCTTT.

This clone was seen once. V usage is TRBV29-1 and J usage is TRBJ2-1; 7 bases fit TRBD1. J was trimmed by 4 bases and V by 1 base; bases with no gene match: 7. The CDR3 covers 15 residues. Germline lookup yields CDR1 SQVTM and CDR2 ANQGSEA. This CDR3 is CSVEGTGQTYNEQFF. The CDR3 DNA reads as TGCAGCGTTGAAGGGACAGGTCAAACTTACAATGAGCAGTTCTTC.

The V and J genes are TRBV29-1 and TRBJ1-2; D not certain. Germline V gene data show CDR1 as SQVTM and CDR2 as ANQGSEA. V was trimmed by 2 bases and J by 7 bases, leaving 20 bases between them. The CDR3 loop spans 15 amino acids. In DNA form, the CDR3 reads TGCAGCGTTGAATTAGGCGGCAGGCAGCTCGGTGGCTACACCTTC. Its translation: CSVELGGRQLGGYTF.

CDR3 in amino acids: CASLPTGDSYNEQFF. The CDR3 DNA reads as TGCGCCAGCCTCCCCACGGGGGACTCCTACAATGAGCAGTTCTTC. V and J are TRBV5-1 and TRBJ2-1; TRBD2 might be the D (6 bases). CDR1 and CDR2 from the germline V gene are SGHRS and YFSETQ. V dropped 7 bases and J dropped 0 bases, with 14 bases sitting between them. The CDR3 extends over 15 amino acids.

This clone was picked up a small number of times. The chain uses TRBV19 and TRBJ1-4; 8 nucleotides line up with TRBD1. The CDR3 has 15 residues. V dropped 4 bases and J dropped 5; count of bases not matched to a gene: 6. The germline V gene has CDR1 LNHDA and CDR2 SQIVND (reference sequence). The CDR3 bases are TGTGCCAGTAGTACACGGACAGGGAACAATGAAAAACTGTTTTTT. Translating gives CASSTRTGNNEKLFF.

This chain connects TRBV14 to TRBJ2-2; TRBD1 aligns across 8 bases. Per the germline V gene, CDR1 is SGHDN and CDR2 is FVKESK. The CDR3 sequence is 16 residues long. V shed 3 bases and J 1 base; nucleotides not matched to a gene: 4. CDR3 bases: TGTGCCAGCAGCCACATTGGACAGGGGAACACCGGGGAGCTGTTTTTT. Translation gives CASSHIGQGNTGELFF.

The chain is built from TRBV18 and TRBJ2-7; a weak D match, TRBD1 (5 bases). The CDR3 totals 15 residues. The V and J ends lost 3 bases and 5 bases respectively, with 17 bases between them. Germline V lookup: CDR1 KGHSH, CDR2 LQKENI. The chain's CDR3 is CASSPLGPQVHEQYF. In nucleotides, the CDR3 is TGTGCCAGCTCACCCTTGGGGCCTCAAGTCCACGAGCAGTACTTC. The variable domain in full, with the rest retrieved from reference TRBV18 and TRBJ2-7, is NAGVMQNPRHLVRRRGQEARLRCSPMKGHSHVYWYRQLPEEGLKFMVYLQKENIIDESGMPKERFSAEFPKEGPSILRIQQVVRGDSAAYFCASSPLGPQVHEQYFGPGTRLTVT.

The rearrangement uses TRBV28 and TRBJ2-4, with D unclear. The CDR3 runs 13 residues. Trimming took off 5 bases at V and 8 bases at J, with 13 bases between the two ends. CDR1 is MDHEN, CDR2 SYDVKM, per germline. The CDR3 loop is CASSPLWVHIQYF. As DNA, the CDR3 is TGTGCCAGCAGTCCTCTTTGGGTCCACATTCAGTACTTC.

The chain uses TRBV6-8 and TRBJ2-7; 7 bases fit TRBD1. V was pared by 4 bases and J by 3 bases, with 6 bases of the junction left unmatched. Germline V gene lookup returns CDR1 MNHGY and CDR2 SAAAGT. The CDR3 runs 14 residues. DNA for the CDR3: TGTGCCAGCAGTTTGGGACAGCACTACTACGAGCAGTACTTC. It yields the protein CASSLGQHYYEQYF.

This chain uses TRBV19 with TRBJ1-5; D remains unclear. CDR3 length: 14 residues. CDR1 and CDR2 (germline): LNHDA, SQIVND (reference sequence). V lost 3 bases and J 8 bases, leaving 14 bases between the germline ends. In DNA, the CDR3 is TGTGCCAGTAGTATTACAGAAGCCCCGAAGCCCCAGCATTTT. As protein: CASSITEAPKPQHF.

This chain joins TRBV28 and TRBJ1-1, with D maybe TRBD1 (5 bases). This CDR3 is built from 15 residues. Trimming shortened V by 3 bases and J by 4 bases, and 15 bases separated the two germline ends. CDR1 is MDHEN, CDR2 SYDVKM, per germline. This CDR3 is CASSFVAGRVTEAFF. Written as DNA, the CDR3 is TGTGCCAGCAGTTTTGTAGCAGGGAGGGTCACTGAAGCTTTCTTT.

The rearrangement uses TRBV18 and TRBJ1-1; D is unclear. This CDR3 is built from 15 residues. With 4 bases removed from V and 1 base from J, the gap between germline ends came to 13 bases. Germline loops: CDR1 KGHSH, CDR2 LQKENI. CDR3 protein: CASSLTGNGNTEAFF. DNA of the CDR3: TGTGCCAGCTCACTAACGGGAAACGGGAACACTGAAGCTTTCTTT.

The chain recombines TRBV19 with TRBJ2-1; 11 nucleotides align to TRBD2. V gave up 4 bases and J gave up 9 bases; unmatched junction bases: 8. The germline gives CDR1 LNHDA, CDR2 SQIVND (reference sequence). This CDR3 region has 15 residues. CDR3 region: CASSKTSGGPGEQFF. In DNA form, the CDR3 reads TGTGCCAGTAGTAAAACTAGCGGGGGTCCGGGTGAGCAGTTCTTC. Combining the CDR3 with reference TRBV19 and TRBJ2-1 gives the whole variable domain DGGITQSPKYLFRKEGQNVTLSCEQNLNHDAMYWYRQDPGQGLRLIYYSQIVNDFQKGDIAEGYSVSREKKESFPLTVTSAQKNPTAFYLCASSKTSGGPGEQFFGPGTRLTVL.

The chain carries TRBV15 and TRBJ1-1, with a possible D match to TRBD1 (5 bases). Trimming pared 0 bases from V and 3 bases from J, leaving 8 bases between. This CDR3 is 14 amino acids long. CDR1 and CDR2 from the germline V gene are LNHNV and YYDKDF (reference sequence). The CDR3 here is CATSRDDRYTEAFF. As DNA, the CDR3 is TGTGCCACCAGCAGAGATGACAGATACACTGAAGCTTTCTTT.

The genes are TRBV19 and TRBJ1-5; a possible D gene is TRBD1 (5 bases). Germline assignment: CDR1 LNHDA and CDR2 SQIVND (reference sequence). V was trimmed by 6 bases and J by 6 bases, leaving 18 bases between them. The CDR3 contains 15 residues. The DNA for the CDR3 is TGTGCCAGTAGAGAGGAGGGGACCCTAATTCAGCCCCAGCATTTT. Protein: CASREEGTLIQPQHF.

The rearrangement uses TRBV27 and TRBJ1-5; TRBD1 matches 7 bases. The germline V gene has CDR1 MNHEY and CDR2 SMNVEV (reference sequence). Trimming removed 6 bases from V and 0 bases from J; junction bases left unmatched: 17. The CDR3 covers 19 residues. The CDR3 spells CASSRKGDRGSHSNQPQHF. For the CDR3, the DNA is TGTGCCAGCAGCCGAAAAGGGGACAGAGGGTCCCATAGCAATCAGCCCCAGCATTTT.

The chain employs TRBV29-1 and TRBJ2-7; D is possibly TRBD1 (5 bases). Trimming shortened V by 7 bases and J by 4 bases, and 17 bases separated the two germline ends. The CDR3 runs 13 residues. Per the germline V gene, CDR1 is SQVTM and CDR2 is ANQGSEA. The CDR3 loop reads CSAPLDTSYEQYV. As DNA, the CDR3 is TGCAGCGCCCCCCTGGACACCTCATACGAGCAGTACGTC.

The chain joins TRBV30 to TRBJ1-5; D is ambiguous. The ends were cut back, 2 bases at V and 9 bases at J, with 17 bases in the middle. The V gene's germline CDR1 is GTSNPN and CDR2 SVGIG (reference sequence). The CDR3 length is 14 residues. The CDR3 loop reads CAWSRGPTIGPQHF. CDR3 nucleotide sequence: TGTGCCTGGAGTCGAGGCCCCACCATCGGGCCCCAGCATTTT.

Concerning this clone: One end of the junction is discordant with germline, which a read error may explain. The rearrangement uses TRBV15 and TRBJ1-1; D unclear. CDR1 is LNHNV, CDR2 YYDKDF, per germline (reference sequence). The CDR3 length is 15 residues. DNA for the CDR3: TGTGCCAGCAGCCCAACGACCGGACGGAACACTGAAGCTTTCTTT. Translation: CASSPTTGRNTEAFF.

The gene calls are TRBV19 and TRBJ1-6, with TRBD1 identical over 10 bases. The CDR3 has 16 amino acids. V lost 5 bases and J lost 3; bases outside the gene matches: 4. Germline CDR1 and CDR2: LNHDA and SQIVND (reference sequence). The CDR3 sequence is CASSPRTGGYNSPLHF. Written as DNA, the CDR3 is TGTGCCAGTAGTCCTAGGACAGGGGGCTATAATTCACCCCTCCACTTT.

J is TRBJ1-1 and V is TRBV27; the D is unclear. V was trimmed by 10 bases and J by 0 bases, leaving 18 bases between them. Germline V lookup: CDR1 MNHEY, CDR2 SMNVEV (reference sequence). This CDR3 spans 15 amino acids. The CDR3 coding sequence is TGTGCCACTCACCCGCCGCGCATAATGAACACTGAAGCTTTCTTT. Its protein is CATHPPRIMNTEAFF.

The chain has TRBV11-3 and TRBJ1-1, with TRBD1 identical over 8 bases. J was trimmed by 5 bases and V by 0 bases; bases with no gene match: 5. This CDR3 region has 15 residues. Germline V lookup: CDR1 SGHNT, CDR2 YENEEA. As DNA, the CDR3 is TGTGCCAGCAGCTTAGACAGGGGGCGAGGAACTGAAGCTTTCTTT. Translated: CASSLDRGRGTEAFF.

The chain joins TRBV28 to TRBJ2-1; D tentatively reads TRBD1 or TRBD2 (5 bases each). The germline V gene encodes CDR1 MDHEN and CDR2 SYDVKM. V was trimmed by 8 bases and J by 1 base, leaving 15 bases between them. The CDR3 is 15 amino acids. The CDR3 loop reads CASCGGVNSYNEQFF. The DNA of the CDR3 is TGTGCCAGCTGTGGGGGAGTAAATTCCTACAATGAGCAGTTCTTC.

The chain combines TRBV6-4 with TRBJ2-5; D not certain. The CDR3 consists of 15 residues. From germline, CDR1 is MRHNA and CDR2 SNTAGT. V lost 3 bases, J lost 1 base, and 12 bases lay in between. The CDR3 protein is CASSENLSPQETQYF. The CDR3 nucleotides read TGTGCCAGCAGTGAAAACCTAAGCCCCCAAGAGACCCAGTACTTC.

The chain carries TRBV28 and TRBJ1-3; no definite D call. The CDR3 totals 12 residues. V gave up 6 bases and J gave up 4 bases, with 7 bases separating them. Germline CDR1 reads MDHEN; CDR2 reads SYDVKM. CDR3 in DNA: TGTGCCAGCAGCGGGAGGGGAAACACCATATATTTT. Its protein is CASSGRGNTIYF.

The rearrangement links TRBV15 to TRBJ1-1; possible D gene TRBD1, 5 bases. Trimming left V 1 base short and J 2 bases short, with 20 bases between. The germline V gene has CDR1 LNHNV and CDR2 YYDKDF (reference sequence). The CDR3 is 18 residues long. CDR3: CATSRGTPFGAGNTEAFF. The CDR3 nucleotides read TGTGCCACCAGCAGAGGGACACCTTTCGGGGCAGGAAACACTGAAGCTTTCTTT. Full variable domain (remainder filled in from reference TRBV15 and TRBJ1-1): DAMVIQNPRYQVTQFGKPVTLSCSQTLNHNVMYWYQQKSSQAPKLLFHYYDKDFNNEADTPDNFQSRRPNTSFCFLDIRSPGLGDTAMYLCATSRGTPFGAGNTEAFFGQGTRLTVV.

CDR3 in amino acids: CASSQSGRNQPQHF. Written as DNA, the CDR3 is TGTGCCAGCAGCCAAAGTGGGCGGAATCAGCCCCAGCATTTT. The rearrangement uses TRBV16 and TRBJ1-5; D call uncertain. Trimming pared 2 bases from V and 4 bases from J, leaving 9 bases between. This CDR3 comprises 14 residues. CDR1 and CDR2 from the germline V gene are KGHSY and FQNENV. The full variable domain, in which reference TRBV16 and TRBJ1-5 provide the parts outside the CDR3, is GEEVAQTPKHLVRGEGQKAKLYCAPIKGHSYVFWYQQVLKNEFKFLISFQNENVFDETGMPKERFSAKCLPNSPCSLEIQATKLEDSAVYFCASSQSGRNQPQHFGDGTRLSIL.

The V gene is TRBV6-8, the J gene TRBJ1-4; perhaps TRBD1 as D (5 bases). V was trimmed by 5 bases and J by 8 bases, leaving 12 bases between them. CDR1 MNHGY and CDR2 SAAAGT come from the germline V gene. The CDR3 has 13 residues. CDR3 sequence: CASSPRDPEKLFF. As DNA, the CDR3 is TGTGCCAGCAGTCCGCGGGACCCGGAAAAACTGTTTTTT.